Listed below are T cell receptor beta chains from one sample, sequenced in a study of T cell responses to AZD1222 COVID-19 vaccine. Data came from immunoSEQ multiplex PCR; TCRdb stores just in-frame clones and leaves some out. The repertoire holds approximately 120,000 clones, with less than 95% as singletons. The material was peripheral blood, obtained on day 0 of AZD1222 vaccination. Every receptor here comes from an adult in good health. The CDR3 runs from the conserved cysteine through the conserved F or W. A D gene is named only where the DNA matches it firmly. Where a row states a size, it is once, few, many or the class of an expanded clone; other rows omit it.

abundance,j_gene,d_gene,v_gene,CDR3aa,CDR3nt
.,TRBJ2-1,.,TRBV7-8,CASSLVGAIVPYNEQFF,TGTGCCAGCAGCTTAGTGGGAGCCATCGTACCCTACAATGAGCAGTTCTTC
.,TRBJ2-2,TRBD2,TRBV11-3,CASSASGTNTGELFF,TGTGCCAGCAGCGCTAGCGGGACGAACACCGGGGAGCTGTTTTTT
.,TRBJ1-1,TRBD1,TRBV19,CASSWTGFMNTEAFF,TGTGCCAGTAGTTGGACAGGGTTTATGAACACTGAAGCTTTCTTT
.,TRBJ2-5,.,TRBV5-8,CASSLSPAQGRETQYF,TGTGCCAGCAGCTTGTCGCCCGCGCAGGGTCGTGAGACCCAGTACTTC
.,TRBJ2-1,TRBD2,TRBV7-3,CASSSLAGGAYNEQFF,TGTGCCAGCAGCTCCCTAGCGGGAGGGGCCTACAATGAGCAGTTCTTC
.,TRBJ2-7,.,TRBV9,CASSPELDSVLYF,TGTGCCAGCAGCCCCGAGCTGGACTCTGTACTGTACTTC
.,TRBJ2-1,.,TRBV21-1,CASSKETPEQGAGQSVDEQFF,TGTGCCAGCAGCAAAGAAACCCCGGAACAGGGGGCCGGGCAGAGCGTCGATGAGCAGTTCTTC
.,TRBJ2-2,TRBD2,TRBV7-2,CASSSPAGGNTGELFF,TGTGCCAGCAGCTCCCCAGCGGGAGGAAACACCGGGGAGCTGTTTTTT
.,TRBJ2-1,TRBD2,TRBV2,CASSPPGLAENNEQFF,TGTGCCAGCAGTCCACCGGGACTAGCGGAGAACAATGAGCAGTTCTTC
.,TRBJ2-2,.,TRBV2,CASRGDTGELFF,TGTGCCAGCAGAGGGGACACCGGGGAGCTGTTTTTT
.,TRBJ2-7,TRBD1,TRBV25-1,CASSGKDRDRYEQYF,TGTGCCAGCAGTGGTAAGGACAGGGATAGGTACGAGCAGTACTTC
.,TRBJ2-4,TRBD2,TRBV18,CASSPLPRLAGKNIQYF,TGTGCCAGCTCACCACTCCCCAGACTAGCGGGCAAAAACATTCAGTACTTC
.,TRBJ2-5,.,TRBV27,CASSLSTYQETQYF,TGTGCCAGCAGTTTATCCACGTACCAAGAGACCCAGTACTTC
.,TRBJ2-6,TRBD1,TRBV5-6,CASLGTGSFTGANVLTF,TGTGCCAGCTTAGGGACAGGGAGCTTCACTGGGGCCAACGTCCTGACTTTC
.,TRBJ2-3,.,TRBV5-4,CASSGGTDTQYF,TGTGCCAGCAGCGGGGGCACAGATACGCAGTATTTT
.,TRBJ2-3,.,TRBV10-3,CAIRGVGSGHDTQYF,TGTGCCATCAGGGGGGTGGGTAGCGGACATGATACGCAGTATTTT
.,TRBJ2-7,TRBD1,TRBV18,CASSHLGTGGLLSSYEQYF,TGTGCCAGCTCACACCTCGGGACAGGGGGCTTACTAAGCTCCTACGAGCAGTACTTC
.,TRBJ1-1,.,TRBV6-5,CATRVETEAFF,TGTGCCACTCGGGTTGAGACTGAAGCTTTCTTT
.,TRBJ2-1,.,TRBV6-1,CASSDPLPGGGNEQFF,TGTGCCAGCAGTGACCCCCTGCCAGGGGGAGGGAATGAGCAGTTCTTC
.,TRBJ2-5,.,TRBV28,CASSRRTSGETQYF,TGTGCCAGCAGTCGGAGGACTTCCGGAGAGACCCAGTACTTC
.,TRBJ2-2,TRBD1,TRBV6-5,CASSYLDRGFAGELFF,TGTGCCAGCAGTTATCTGGACAGGGGCTTTGCCGGGGAGCTGTTTTTT
once,TRBJ2-6,.,TRBV24-1,CATSERNSGANVLTF,TGTGCCACCAGTGAAAGAAACTCTGGGGCCAACGTCCTGACTTTC
.,TRBJ2-3,TRBD2,TRBV7-2,CASTLREGDTQYF,TGTGCCAGCACTTTAAGGGAGGGAGATACGCAGTATTTT
.,TRBJ1-1,.,TRBV15,CATSGLRWGVTEAFF,TGTGCCACCAGCGGGTTGAGGTGGGGGGTGACTGAAGCTTTCTTT
.,TRBJ2-7,.,TRBV20-1,CSAIENYHEQYF,TGCAGTGCTATTGAAAACTACCACGAGCAGTACTTC
.,TRBJ1-2,.,TRBV29-1,CSVDTNYGYTF,TGCAGCGTTGACACTAACTATGGCTACACCTTC
.,TRBJ2-5,.,TRBV28,CATLSPGAGETQYF,TGTGCCACCCTGAGTCCGGGGGCAGGGGAGACCCAGTACTTC
.,TRBJ1-4,TRBD1,TRBV7-2,CASSPRQGRLENEKLFF,TGTGCCAGCAGCCCACGACAGGGACGGCTCGAAAATGAAAAACTGTTTTTT
few,TRBJ2-3,TRBD1,TRBV6-4,CASSDLGGQGHTDTQYF,TGTGCCAGCAGTGACTTGGGAGGACAGGGTCACACAGATACGCAGTATTTT
.,TRBJ2-1,TRBD2,TRBV5-6,CASSLAGERDEQFF,TGTGCCAGCAGTCTAGCGGGAGAACGGGATGAGCAGTTCTTC
.,TRBJ1-1,.,TRBV5-4,CASSKSPGTVNTEAFF,TGTGCCAGCAGCAAATCTCCCGGGACGGTGAACACTGAAGCTTTCTTT